This T cell receptor beta chain was obtained from a study of persistence of HIV-infected CD4 T cells. The immunoSEQ assay was version 4, run in survey mode. The protocol was immunoSEQ multiplex PCR, while the TCRdb copy is restricted to in-frame clones and leaves out a portion. The data contain around 9,200 clones, roughly 85% of them singletons. Findings and limits, study-wide: Degenerate expanded CDR3beta sequences were enriched among CMV- and Gag-responding cells. CMV- and Gag-responding cells had lower TCRbeta richness than CD3/CD28-responding cells.

Overlapping HIV-1 Gag 15-mer peptides at around 0.91 ug per peptide per mL were used. Sorting of responding CD4+ T cells relied on upregulated CD40 ligand together with CD69. A remark on this clone: Its cognate antigen is unknown.

The CDR3 totals 15 residues. J was trimmed by 0 bases and V by 3 bases; bases with no gene match: 4. Germline-derived CDR1 and CDR2 are LNHNV and YYDKDF (reference sequence). The sample was CD4+ T cells sorted from PBMCs after roughly 20-hour stimulation, taken from a patient who received antiretroviral therapy. The rearrangement uses TRBV15 and TRBJ2-7; 8 positions match TRBD1. The source is an adult woman with HIV who was CMV-seropositive. The CDR3: CATSSLTGDSYEQYF. CDR3 coding DNA: TGTGCCACCAGCAGCCTGACAGGGGACTCCTACGAGCAGTACTTC.